The 11 T cell receptor beta chains listed next were all sequenced from one sample in a study of blood T cell repertoires in COVID-19 (dated by TCRdb to the early 2020s). The method behind the library was the immunoSEQ multiplex PCR assay. TCRdb's version of the immuneACCESS table is confined to in-frame rearrangements and falls short of the full clone set. An unresolved V gene accounts for under half of the shortfall where checked; the remainder is of unknown origin. The sample includes some 300,000 clones, with roughly 89% observed a single time. Around 0.96% of the sample belongs to the ten largest clones. The sequenced sample was peripheral blood. The receptors were gathered from a woman aged 40 to 49 with COVID-19, enrolled during active disease.

The V and J genes are TRBV7-2 and TRBJ1-5; the match to TRBD1 covers 7 bases. The CDR3 spans 16 residues. Germline CDR1 and CDR2: SGHTA and FQGNSA. The V segment lost 0 bases and the J segment 4 bases; nucleotides outside the gene matches: 6. The CDR3 here is CASSLAMTGRNQPQHF. The CDR3 nucleotides are TGTGCCAGCAGCTTAGCTATGACAGGGAGGAATCAGCCCCAGCATTTT.

This clone has a single count. The rearrangement uses TRBV29-1 and TRBJ1-1, with no clear D. Germline lookup yields CDR1 SQVTM and CDR2 ANQGSEA. This CDR3 comprises 13 residues. Trimming left V 7 bases short and J 4 bases short, with 16 bases between. The CDR3 DNA reads TGCAGCGGGGCCCCCCGAATAATCACTGAAGCTTTCTTT. Its translation is CSGAPRIITEAFF.

The rearrangement joins TRBV6-2 or TRBV6-3 to TRBJ1-3; tentative D call: TRBD1 (5 bases). From germline, CDR1 is MNHEY and CDR2 SVGEGT. V lost 2 bases and J 0 bases, leaving 17 bases between the germline ends. This CDR3 is built from 18 residues. The CDR3, as DNA: TGTGCCAGCAGTTACCGCGGACACATCATAATCTCTGGAAACACCATATATTTT. It encodes CASSYRGHIIISGNTIYF.

This clone showed up just once. The V call is TRBV7-9, the J call TRBJ2-7; TRBD1 might be the D (7 bases). The CDR3 consists of 19 residues. V lost 5 bases to trimming and J lost 2 bases, with 28 bases between them. CDR1 SEHNR and CDR2 FQNEAQ come from the germline V gene (reference sequence). This CDR3 reads CASSRGQDYVTGITYEQYF. The CDR3 bases are TGTGCCAGCAGCCGCGGACAGGACTACGTTACGGGGATCACCTACGAGCAGTACTTC.

This clone was found once. The chain couples TRBV28 to TRBJ1-2; TRBD1 aligns across 8 bases. CDR1 and CDR2 (germline): MDHEN, SYDVKM. The CDR3 contains 14 residues. V lost 6 bases and J lost 4; bases outside the gene matches: 7. CDR3 region: CASRDGTGIYGYTF. Written as DNA, the CDR3 is TGTGCCAGCAGGGACGGGACAGGCATCTATGGCTACACCTTC.

The genes are TRBV7-2 and TRBJ1-5; 7 nucleotides align to TRBD1. With V trimmed by 8 bases and J by 5 bases, 9 bases remained unmatched. This CDR3 comprises 14 residues. The germline CDR1 and CDR2 sequences are SGHTA and FQGNSA. In nucleotides, the CDR3 is TGTGCCAGCCAGGAAGGGGGCAGCTATCAGCCCCAGCATTTT. Protein product: CASQEGGSYQPQHF.

The chain couples TRBV19 to TRBJ2-4; D possibly corresponds to TRBD1 (6 bases). Germline V gene data show CDR1 as LNHDA and CDR2 as SQIVND (reference sequence). V lost 5 bases to trimming and J lost 0 bases, with 11 bases between them. The CDR3 runs to 15 residues. CDR3 bases: TGTGCCAGTAGTGCGGACAGTCTAGCCAAAAACATTCAGTACTTC. Protein product: CASSADSLAKNIQYF.

The rearrangement links TRBV3-1 (or the pseudogene TRBV3-2) to TRBJ2-6; D is uncertain. This CDR3 contains 14 residues. The V end lost 1 base, the J end lost 3 bases, and 4 bases lay between the germline ends. Per the germline V gene, CDR1 is LGHDT and CDR2 is YNNKEL (reference sequence). The CDR3 is CASSQVRGANVLTF. Written as DNA, the CDR3 is TGTGCCAGCAGCCAAGTGCGTGGGGCCAACGTCCTGACTTTC.

This chain links TRBV5-1 with TRBJ2-6, with D perhaps matching TRBD1 (6 bases). Trimming stripped 4 bases from V and 1 base from J, with 6 bases between. The CDR3 runs 14 residues. Germline V gives CDR1 SGHRS, CDR2 YFSETQ. The chain's CDR3 is CASSTGSGANVLTF. The CDR3, as DNA: TGCGCCAGCAGCACAGGGTCTGGGGCCAACGTCCTGACTTTC.

This clone was counted only a few times. V and J are TRBV7-2 and TRBJ1-5, with unresolved D. This CDR3 has 14 residues. Trimming took off 4 bases at V and 4 bases at J, with 11 bases between the two ends. Germline V gives CDR1 SGHTA, CDR2 FQGNSA. This CDR3 is CASSSPAGNQPQHF. CDR3 sequence (DNA): TGTGCCAGCAGCTCTCCCGCGGGGAATCAGCCCCAGCATTTT.

The chain combines TRBV7-2 with TRBJ1-5; no reliable D call. CDR3 length: 13 amino acids. Germline V gene lookup returns CDR1 SGHTA and CDR2 FQGNSA. V was clipped by 5 bases and J by 4 bases, with 9 bases between them. This chain's CDR3 is CASSPRANQPQHF. The CDR3 DNA reads TGTGCCAGCAGCCCGAGAGCGAATCAGCCCCAGCATTTT.